This T cell receptor beta chain was identified during a study of early T cells in non-severe SARS-CoV-2 infection. Molecules of cDNA were individually given unique molecular identifiers that were attached to them. MiXCR, applied by TCRdb to the 5' RACE reads, yields one record per CDR3 protein. This table has 55,000 or so distinct CDR3 sequences, approximately 6% appearing once. This clonotype was seen many times. Germline V gene data show CDR1 as SGHKS and CDR2 as YYEKEE (reference sequence). The CDR3 is 14 residues long. V dropped 2 bases and J dropped 0 bases, with 8 bases sitting between them. The chain links TRBV5-5 to TRBJ1-1; no clear D gene. This clonotype was sampled from an adult who was a healthcare worker with PCR-confirmed SARS-CoV-2 infection or an uninfected control (not recorded which). Sample: whole blood. The CDR3 DNA follows: TGTGCCAGCAGCTTCTGGATCATGAACACTGAAGCTTTCTTT. Translating gives CASSFWIMNTEAFF.